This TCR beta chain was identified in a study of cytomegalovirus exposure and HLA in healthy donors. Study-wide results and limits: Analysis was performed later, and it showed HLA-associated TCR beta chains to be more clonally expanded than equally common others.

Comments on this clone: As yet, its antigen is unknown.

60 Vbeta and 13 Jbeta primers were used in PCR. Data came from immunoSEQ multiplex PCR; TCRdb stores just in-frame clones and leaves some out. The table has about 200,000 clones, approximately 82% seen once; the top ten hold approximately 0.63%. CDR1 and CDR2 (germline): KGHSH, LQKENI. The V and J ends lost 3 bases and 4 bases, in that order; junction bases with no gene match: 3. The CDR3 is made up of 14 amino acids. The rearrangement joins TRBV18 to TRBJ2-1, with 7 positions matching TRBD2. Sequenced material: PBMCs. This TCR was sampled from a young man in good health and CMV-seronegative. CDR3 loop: CASSPPGLYNEQFF. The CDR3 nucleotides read TGTGCCAGCTCACCTCCGGGACTATACAATGAGCAGTTCTTC.